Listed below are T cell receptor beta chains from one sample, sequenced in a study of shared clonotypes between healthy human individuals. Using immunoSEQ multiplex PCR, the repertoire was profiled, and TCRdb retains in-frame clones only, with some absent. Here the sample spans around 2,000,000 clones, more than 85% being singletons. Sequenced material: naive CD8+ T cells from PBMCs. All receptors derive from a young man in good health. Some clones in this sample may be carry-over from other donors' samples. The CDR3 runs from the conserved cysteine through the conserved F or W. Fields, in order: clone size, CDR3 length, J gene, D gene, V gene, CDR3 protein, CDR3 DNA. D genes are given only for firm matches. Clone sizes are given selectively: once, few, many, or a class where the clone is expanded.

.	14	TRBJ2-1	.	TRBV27	CASSLGLAVNEQFF	TGTGCCAGCAGTTTGGGGCTAGCAGTCAATGAGCAGTTCTTC
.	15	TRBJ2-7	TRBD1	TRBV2	CASSQDRGRGYEQYF	TGTGCCAGCAGCCAGGACAGGGGGCGCGGGTACGAGCAGTACTTC
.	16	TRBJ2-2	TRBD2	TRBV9	CASSGGTSGNTGELFF	TGTGCCAGCAGCGGAGGGACTAGCGGGAACACCGGGGAGCTGTTTTTT
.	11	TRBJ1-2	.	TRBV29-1	CSVESAYGYTF	TGCAGCGTTGAGTCAGCCTATGGCTACACCTTC
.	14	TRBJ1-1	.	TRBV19	CASRDTRWGTEAFF	TGTGCCAGTAGGGACACCCGCTGGGGGACTGAAGCTTTCTTT
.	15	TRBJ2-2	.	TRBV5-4	CASSLSRGGTGELFF	TGTGCCAGCAGCCTTTCGAGGGGTGGAACCGGGGAGCTGTTTTTT
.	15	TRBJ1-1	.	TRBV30	CAWSPGASMNTEAFF	TGTGCCTGGAGCCCAGGGGCCTCAATGAACACTGAAGCTTTCTTT
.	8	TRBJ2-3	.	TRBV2	CAGAPGNF	TGTGCCGGAGCACCAGGGAATTTT
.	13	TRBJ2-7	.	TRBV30	CAWSYGRYYEQYF	TGTGCCTGGAGTTATGGGCGCTACTACGAGCAGTACTTC
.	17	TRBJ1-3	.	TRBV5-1	CASSLNGEGPIGNTIYF	TGCGCCAGCAGCTTGAATGGGGAGGGCCCCATTGGAAACACCATATATTTT
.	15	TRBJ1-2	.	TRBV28	CASSSWGEGNYGYTF	TGTGCCAGCAGCTCCTGGGGGGAGGGTAACTATGGCTACACCTTC
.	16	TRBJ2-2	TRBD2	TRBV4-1	CASSQAAGVWTGELFF	TGCGCCAGCAGCCAAGCGGCGGGAGTATGGACCGGGGAGCTGTTTTTT
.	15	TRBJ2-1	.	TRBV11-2	CASSLDPDSNNEQFF	TGTGCCAGCAGCTTAGATCCGGACTCTAACAATGAGCAGTTCTTC
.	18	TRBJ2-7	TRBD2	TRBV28	CASSAGLAGVLSGHEQYF	TGTGCCAGCAGTGCCGGACTAGCGGGAGTACTCTCGGGCCACGAGCAGTACTTC
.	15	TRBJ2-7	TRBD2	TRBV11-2	CASSFNPGGPGEQYF	TGTGCCAGCAGCTTCAACCCGGGAGGGCCTGGCGAGCAGTACTTC
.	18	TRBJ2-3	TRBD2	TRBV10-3	CAISETSGKYSIPDTQYF	TGTGCCATCAGTGAGACTAGCGGGAAATACAGCATCCCAGATACGCAGTATTTT
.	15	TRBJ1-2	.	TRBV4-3	CASSQDTETAYGYTF	TGCGCCAGCAGCCAAGACACCGAGACAGCTTATGGCTACACCTTC
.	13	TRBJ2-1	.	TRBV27	CASSLFAGNEQFF	TGTGCCAGCAGTTTATTTGCCGGTAATGAGCAGTTCTTC
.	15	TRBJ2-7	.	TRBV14	CASSQVMGIRYEQYF	TGTGCCAGCAGCCAAGTAATGGGCATACGCTACGAGCAGTACTTC
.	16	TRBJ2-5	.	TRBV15	CATSTPVSATQETQYF	TGTGCCACCAGCACCCCAGTAAGCGCGACCCAAGAGACCCAGTACTTC
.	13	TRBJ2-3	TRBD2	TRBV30	CAWLGGSTDTQYF	TGTGCCTGGTTGGGCGGGAGTACGGATACGCAGTATTTT
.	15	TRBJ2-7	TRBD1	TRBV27	CASSPRTGAPYEQYF	TGTGCCAGCAGTCCGCGGACAGGAGCCCCCTACGAGCAGTACTTC
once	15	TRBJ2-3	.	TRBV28	CASSLSGLSTDTQYF	TGTGCCAGCAGTTTATCTGGACTGAGCACAGATACGCAGTATTTT
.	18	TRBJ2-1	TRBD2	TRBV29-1	CSVEMGGTSGRGLNEQFF	TGCAGCGTTGAAATGGGAGGGACTAGCGGGAGGGGGTTGAATGAGCAGTTCTTC
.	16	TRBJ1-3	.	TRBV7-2	CASSLEGRLSGNTIYF	TGTGCCAGCAGCTTAGAAGGACGGCTCTCTGGAAACACCATATATTTT
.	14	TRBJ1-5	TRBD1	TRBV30	CAWRSRGPGQPQHF	TGTGCCTGGAGGTCGAGGGGGCCAGGGCAGCCCCAGCATTTT
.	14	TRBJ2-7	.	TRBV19	CASSATKFAYEQYF	TGTGCCAGTAGTGCAACAAAATTCGCCTACGAGCAGTACTTC
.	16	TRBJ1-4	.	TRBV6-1	CASSEGAGGGTGKLFF	TGTGCCAGCAGTGAGGGGGCTGGGGGAGGGACCGGAAAACTGTTTTTT
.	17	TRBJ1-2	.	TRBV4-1	CASSQGGAGGADYGYTF	TGCGCCAGCAGCCAAGGGGGCGCGGGGGGCGCGGACTATGGCTACACCTTC
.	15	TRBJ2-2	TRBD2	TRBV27	CASTLAGEGSGELFF	TGTGCCAGCACCCTAGCGGGAGAGGGTTCCGGGGAGCTGTTTTTT
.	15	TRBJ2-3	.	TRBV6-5	CASSPNLWSIDTQYF	TGTGCCAGCAGTCCCAATTTGTGGTCAATCGATACGCAGTATTTT
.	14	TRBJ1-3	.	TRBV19	CASKGHSSGNTIYF	TGTGCCAGTAAAGGCCACAGCTCTGGAAACACCATATATTTT
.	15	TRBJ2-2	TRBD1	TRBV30	CAIKTGALGHGELFF	TGTGCCATCAAAACAGGGGCGTTGGGACACGGGGAGCTGTTTTTT
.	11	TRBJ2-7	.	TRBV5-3	CARKDMYEQYF	TGTGCCAGAAAAGATATGTACGAGCAGTACTTC
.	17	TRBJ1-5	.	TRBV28	CASSSSVSDSRNQPQHF	TGTGCCAGCAGTTCCTCCGTTTCGGACAGCCGAAATCAGCCCCAGCATTTT
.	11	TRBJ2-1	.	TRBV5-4	CAVRGGNEQFF	TGTGCCGTCCGTGGGGGGAATGAGCAGTTCTTC
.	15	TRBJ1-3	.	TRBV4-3	CASSQAWGGQNTIYF	TGCGCCAGCAGCCAAGCATGGGGGGGGCAAAACACCATATATTTT
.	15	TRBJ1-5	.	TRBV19	CASSMGTSRGQPQHF	TGTGCCAGTAGTATGGGCACATCGCGCGGTCAGCCCCAGCATTTT
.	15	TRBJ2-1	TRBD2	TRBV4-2	CASSQKAGEEHEQFF	TGTGCCAGCAGCCAAAAGGCGGGAGAAGAGCATGAGCAGTTCTTC
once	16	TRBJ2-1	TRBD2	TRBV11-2	CASSLLAGGPYNEQFF	TGTGCCAGCAGCTTACTAGCGGGAGGGCCCTACAATGAGCAGTTCTTC
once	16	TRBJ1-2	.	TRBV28	CASSLGGPNSNYGYTF	TGTGCCAGCAGTTTAGGGGGACCCAACTCCAACTATGGCTACACCTTC
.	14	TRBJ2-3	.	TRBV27	CASSSSNRPDTQYF	TGTGCCAGCAGCTCATCGAATCGTCCAGATACGCAGTATTTT
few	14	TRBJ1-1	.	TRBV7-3	CASSSSGADTEAFF	TGTGCCAGCAGCTCTTCAGGAGCCGACACTGAAGCTTTCTTT
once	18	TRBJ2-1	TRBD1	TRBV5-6	CASSFSPHRGEGYNEQFF	TGTGCCAGCAGCTTCAGCCCCCACAGGGGCGAGGGATACAATGAGCAGTTCTTC
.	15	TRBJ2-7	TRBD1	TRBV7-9	CASSSRTGVLYEQYF	TGTGCCAGCAGCTCCAGGACAGGGGTTCTATACGAGCAGTACTTC
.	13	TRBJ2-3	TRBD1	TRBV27	CAIRDRGADTQYF	TGTGCCATCCGGGACAGGGGAGCAGATACGCAGTATTTT